This paragraph covers one TCR beta chain sequence. Amplification targeted TCR beta CDR3 regions from RNA transcripts. The primer set for the first-round RT-PCR of the TCR CDR3 was HTBI. MiXCR, run by TCRdb on the multiplex PCR reads, gives a single entry per CDR3 protein. The sample has 500,000 to 700,000 distinct CDR3 sequences; approximately 15% are singletons. The data were obtained in a study of T cells in Graves' hyperthyroidism and ophthalmopathy. On the study more broadly: At initial diagnosis, before any treatment had begun, peripheral blood was obtained.

Trimming at V came to 6 bases and at J to 4 bases, leaving 7 bases not matched to a gene. The length of the CDR3 is 14 residues. Germline CDR1 MNHNS, CDR2 SASEGT. Sequencing was done on a sample of blood. The origin of this receptor is a woman in her late teens or twenties with Graves' hyperthyroidism. The J gene is TRBJ2-5, the V gene TRBV6-1; 8 positions match TRBD1. CDR3 sequence reads: CASRLTGGRETQYF. CDR3 coding DNA: TGTGCCAGCAGACTAACAGGGGGTCGAGAGACCCAGTACTTC.